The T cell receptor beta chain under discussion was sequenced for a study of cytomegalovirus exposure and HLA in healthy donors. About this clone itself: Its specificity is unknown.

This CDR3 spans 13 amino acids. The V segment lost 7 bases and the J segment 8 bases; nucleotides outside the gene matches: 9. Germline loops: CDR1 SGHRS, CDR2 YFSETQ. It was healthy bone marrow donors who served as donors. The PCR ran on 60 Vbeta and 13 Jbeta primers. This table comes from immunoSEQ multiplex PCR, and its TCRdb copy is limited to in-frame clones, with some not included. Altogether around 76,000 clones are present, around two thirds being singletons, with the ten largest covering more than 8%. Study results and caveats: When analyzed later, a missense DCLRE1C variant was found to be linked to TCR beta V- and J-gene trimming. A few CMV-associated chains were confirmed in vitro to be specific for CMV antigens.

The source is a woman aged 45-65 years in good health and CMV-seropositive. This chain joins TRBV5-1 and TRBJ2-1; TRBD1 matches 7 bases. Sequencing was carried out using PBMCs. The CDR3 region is CASGRQGGDEQFF. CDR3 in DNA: TGCGCCAGCGGAAGACAGGGTGGCGATGAGCAGTTCTTC. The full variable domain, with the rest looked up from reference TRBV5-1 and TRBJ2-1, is KAGVTQTPRYLIKTRGQQVTLSCSPISGHRSVSWYQQTPGQGLQFLFEYFSETQRNKGNFPGRFSGRQFSNSRSEMNVSTLELGDSALYLCASGRQGGDEQFFGPGTRLTVL.